Below, 3 T cell receptor beta chains from the same sample are listed, as sequenced in a study of beta chain features in type 1 diabetes. Study results and limitations: TCRB CDR3s were moderately but significantly shorter in Type 1 diabetes patients in all four CD4+ subsets.

Their antigens remain unidentified. The isolated RNA, all of it, was reverse transcribed, so expressed TCRB transcripts were what got sequenced. Libraries were prepared by immunoSEQ multiplex PCR; TCRdb keeps only in-frame clonotypes and omits some of them. The sample yields over 650,000 clones, over 13% seen once. Sample: naive CD4+ T cells from blood. The receptors derive from a man between 18 and 29 years old with type 1 diabetes.

The chain employs TRBV21-1 and TRBJ2-7; TRBD2, as called in the table, went unchecked against the DNA. TRBV21-1 is designated a pseudogene. The CDR3 sequence is 14 residues long. The CDR3 DNA reads as TGTGCCAGCAGCAAATTGTCCCGGGTAAACGAGCAGTACTTC. It translates to CASSKLSRVNEQYF.

The chain carries TRBV7-3 and TRBJ1-2, with 9 bases matching TRBD1. Trimming cost V 6 bases and J 5 bases; bases outside gene matches: 4. CDR1 and CDR2 from the germline V gene are SGHTA and FQGTGA. The CDR3 sequence is 13 residues long. The CDR3 nucleotides read TGTGCCAGCAGTTCCGGACAGGGGTATGGCTACACCTTC. Its translation: CASSSGQGYGYTF.

V usage is TRBV5-1 and J usage is TRBJ1-1; 7 bases align to TRBD1. The CDR3 spans 14 residues. V gave up 5 bases and J gave up 1 base; unmatched junction bases: 5. The V gene's germline CDR1 is SGHRS and CDR2 YFSETQ. CDR3 in amino acids: CASRYGQANTEAFF. The CDR3 region has the DNA TGCGCCAGCAGATATGGACAGGCGAACACTGAAGCTTTCTTT. The whole variable domain, filled in from reference TRBV5-1 and TRBJ1-1, reads KAGVTQTPRYLIKTRGQQVTLSCSPISGHRSVSWYQQTPGQGLQFLFEYFSETQRNKGNFPGRFSGRQFSNSRSEMNVSTLELGDSALYLCASRYGQANTEAFFGQGTRLTVV.